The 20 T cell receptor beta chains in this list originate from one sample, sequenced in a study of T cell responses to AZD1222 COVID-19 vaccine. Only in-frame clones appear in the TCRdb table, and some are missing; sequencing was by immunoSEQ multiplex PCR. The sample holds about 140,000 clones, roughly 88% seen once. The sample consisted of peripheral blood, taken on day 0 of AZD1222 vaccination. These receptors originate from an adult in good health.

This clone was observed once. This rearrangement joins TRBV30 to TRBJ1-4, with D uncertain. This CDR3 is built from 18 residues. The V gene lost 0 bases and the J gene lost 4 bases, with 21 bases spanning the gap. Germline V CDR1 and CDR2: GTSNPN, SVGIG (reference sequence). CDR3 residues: CAWSVSQVPLELNEKLFF. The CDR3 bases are TGTGCCTGGAGTGTTAGTCAGGTCCCCCTTGAACTTAATGAAAAACTGTTTTTT. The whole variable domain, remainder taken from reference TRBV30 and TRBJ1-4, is SQTIHQWPATLVQPVGSPLSLECTVEGTSNPNLYWYRQAAGRGLQLLFYSVGIGQISSEVPQNLSASRPQDRQFILSSKKLLLSDSGFYLCAWSVSQVPLELNEKLFFGSGTQLSVL.

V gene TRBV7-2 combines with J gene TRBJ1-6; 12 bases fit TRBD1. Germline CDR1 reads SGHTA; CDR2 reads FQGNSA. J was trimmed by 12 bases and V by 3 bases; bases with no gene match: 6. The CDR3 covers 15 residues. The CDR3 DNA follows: TGTGCCAGCAGCTTCTTGGGACAGGGGGCCGGACCCCTCCACTTT. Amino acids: CASSFLGQGAGPLHF.

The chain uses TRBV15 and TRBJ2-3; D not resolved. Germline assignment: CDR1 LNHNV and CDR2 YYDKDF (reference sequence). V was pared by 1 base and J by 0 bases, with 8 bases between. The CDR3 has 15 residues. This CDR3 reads CATSRGAESTDTQYF. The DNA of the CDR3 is TGTGCCACCAGCAGAGGGGCAGAGAGCACAGATACGCAGTATTTT.

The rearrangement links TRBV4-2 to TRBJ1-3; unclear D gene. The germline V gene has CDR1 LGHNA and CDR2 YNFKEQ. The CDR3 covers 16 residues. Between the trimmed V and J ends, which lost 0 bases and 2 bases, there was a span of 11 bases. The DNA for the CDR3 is TGTGCCAGCAGCCAAGACTCTCAAGGGCCTGGAAACACCATATATTTT. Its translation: CASSQDSQGPGNTIYF.

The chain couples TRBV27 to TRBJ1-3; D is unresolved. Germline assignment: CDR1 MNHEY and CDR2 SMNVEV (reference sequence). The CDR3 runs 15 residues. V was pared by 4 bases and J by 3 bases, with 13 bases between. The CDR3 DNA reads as TGTGCCAGCAGTTCTCCGACGAGGGATGGAAACACCATATATTTT. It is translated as CASSSPTRDGNTIYF.

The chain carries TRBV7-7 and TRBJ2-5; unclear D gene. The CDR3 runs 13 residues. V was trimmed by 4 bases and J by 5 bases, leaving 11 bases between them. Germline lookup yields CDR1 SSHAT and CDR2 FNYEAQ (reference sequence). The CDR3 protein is CASSSRQWETQYF. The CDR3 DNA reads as TGTGCCAGCAGCTCTCGCCAATGGGAGACCCAGTACTTC.

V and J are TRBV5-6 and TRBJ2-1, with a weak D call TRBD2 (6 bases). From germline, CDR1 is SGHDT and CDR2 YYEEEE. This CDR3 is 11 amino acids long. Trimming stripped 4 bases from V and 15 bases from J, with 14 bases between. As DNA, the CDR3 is TGTGCCAGCAGCGGCGCCGGGACTCGGTTCTTC. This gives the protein CASSGAGTRFF.

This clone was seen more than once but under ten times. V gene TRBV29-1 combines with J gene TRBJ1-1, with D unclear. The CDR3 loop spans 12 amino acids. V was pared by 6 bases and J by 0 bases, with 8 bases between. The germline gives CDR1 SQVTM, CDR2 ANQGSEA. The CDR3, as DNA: TGCAGCGTCTTTCACTTGAACACTGAAGCTTTCTTT. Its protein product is CSVFHLNTEAFF.

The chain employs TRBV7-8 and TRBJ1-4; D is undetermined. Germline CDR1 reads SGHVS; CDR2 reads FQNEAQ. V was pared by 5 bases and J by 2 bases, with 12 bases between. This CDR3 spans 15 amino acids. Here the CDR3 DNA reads TGTGCCAGCAGCCTATACAGCAGTACTAATGAAAAACTGTTTTTT. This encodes CASSLYSSTNEKLFF.

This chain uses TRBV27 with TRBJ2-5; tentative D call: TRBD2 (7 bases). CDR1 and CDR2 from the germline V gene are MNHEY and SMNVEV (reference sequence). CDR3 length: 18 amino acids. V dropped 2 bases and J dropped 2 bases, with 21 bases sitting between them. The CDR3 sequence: CASSLGRGGQFEQETQYF. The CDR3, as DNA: TGTGCCAGCAGTTTAGGGAGGGGCGGACAGTTCGAGCAAGAGACCCAGTACTTC.

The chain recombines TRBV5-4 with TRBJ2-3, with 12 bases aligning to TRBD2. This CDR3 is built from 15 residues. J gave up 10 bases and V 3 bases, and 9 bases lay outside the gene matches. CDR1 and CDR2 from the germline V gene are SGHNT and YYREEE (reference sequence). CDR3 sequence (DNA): TGTGCCAGCAGCTCGTCTAGCGGGAGGGTCGATGCGCAGTATTTT. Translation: CASSSSSGRVDAQYF.

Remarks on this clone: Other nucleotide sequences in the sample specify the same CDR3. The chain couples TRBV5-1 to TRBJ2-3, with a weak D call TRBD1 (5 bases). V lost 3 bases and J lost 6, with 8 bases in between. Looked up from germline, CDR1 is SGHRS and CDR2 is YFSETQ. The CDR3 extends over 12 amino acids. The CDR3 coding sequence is TGCGCCAGCAGCTCTGCAGGGGATACGCAGTATTTT. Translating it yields CASSSAGDTQYF.

As DNA, the CDR3 is TGTGCCAGCAGCGTGGGGTGGGACACTGAAGCTTTCTTT. Translating it yields CASSVGWDTEAFF. The chain is built from TRBV9 and TRBJ1-1; no firm D call. The CDR3 sequence is 13 residues long. The V gene's germline CDR1 is SGDLS and CDR2 YYNGEE. The ends were cut back, 2 bases at V and 3 bases at J, with 8 bases in the middle.

The CDR3 DNA reads TGTGCCAGTAGCCACGGACAGGGGAACACTGAAGCTTTCTTT. This sequence encodes CASSHGQGNTEAFF. The rearrangement uses TRBV19 and TRBJ1-1, with 8 bases identical to TRBD1. Germline trimming cut 6 bases from V and 1 base from J; bases unmatched to any gene: 4. The germline V gene encodes CDR1 LNHDA and CDR2 SQIVND (reference sequence). The CDR3 contains 14 residues.

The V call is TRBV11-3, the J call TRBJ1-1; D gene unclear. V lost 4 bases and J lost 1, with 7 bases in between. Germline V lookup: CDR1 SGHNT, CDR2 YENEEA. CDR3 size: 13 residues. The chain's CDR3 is CASSSFKNTEAFF. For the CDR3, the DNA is TGTGCCAGCAGCTCCTTTAAGAACACTGAAGCTTTCTTT.

The CDR3 DNA reads as TGCGCCAGCAGCCAAGACAGGGGGAACACCGGGGAGCTGTTTTTT. Its protein is CASSQDRGNTGELFF. This chain joins TRBV4-3 and TRBJ2-2; weak D call: TRBD1 (6 bases). Deletions cut 0 bases from V and 1 base from J, with 6 bases between. From germline, CDR1 is LGHNA and CDR2 YSLEER. There are 15 residues in the CDR3.

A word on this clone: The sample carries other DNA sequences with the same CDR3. The CDR3 is CASGFNYGYTF. CDR3 sequence (DNA): TGTGCTAGTGGATTTAACTATGGCTACACCTTC. J is TRBJ1-2 and V is TRBV12-5; D not resolved. The CDR3 loop spans 11 amino acids. V dropped 6 bases and J dropped 1 base, with 3 bases sitting between them. Germline values: CDR1 LGHNT, CDR2 FRNRAP.

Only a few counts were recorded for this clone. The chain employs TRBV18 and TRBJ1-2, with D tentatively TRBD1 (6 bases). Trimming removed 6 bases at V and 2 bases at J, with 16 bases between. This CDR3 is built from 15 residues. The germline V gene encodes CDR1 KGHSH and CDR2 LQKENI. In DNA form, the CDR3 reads TGTGCCAGCTCCAGTCCCGGGACATCGAACTATGGCTACACCTTC. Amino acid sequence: CASSSPGTSNYGYTF.

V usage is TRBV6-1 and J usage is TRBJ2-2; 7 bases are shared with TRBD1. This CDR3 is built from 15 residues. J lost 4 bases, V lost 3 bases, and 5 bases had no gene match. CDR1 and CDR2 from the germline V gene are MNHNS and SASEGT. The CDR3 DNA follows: TGTGCCAGCAGTGATGGAAGGGGGCTCACCGGGGAGCTGTTTTTT. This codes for CASSDGRGLTGELFF.

CDR3 loop: CASDSGLAGTGELFF. The CDR3 bases are TGTGCTAGTGACTCCGGACTAGCGGGCACCGGGGAGCTGTTTTTT. The gene calls are TRBV12-5 and TRBJ2-2; 11 nucleotides line up with TRBD2. Germline V gene sequence: CDR1 LGHNT, CDR2 FRNRAP. J gave up 4 bases and V 7 bases, and 5 bases lay outside the gene matches. The CDR3 sequence is 15 residues long.